The next 27 T cell receptor beta chains were all read from a single sample in a study of cytomegalovirus exposure and HLA in healthy donors. In the PCR, 60 Vbeta and 13 Jbeta primers were used. Method: immunoSEQ multiplex PCR; TCRdb's copy keeps in-frame clones and lacks some. The sample yields 110,000 or so clones, over 60% seen once. Sample: PBMCs. Receptors originate from a man aged 18 to 30 in good health and CMV-seropositive.

The chain carries TRBV7-3 and TRBJ1-1; perhaps TRBD1 as D (5 bases). The ends were cut back, 2 bases at V and 4 bases at J, with 8 bases in the middle. This CDR3 contains 13 residues. CDR1 is SGHTA and CDR2 is FQGTGA in the germline V gene. The CDR3 spells CASSLQGGTEAFF. DNA of the CDR3: TGTGCCAGCAGCTTACAGGGAGGCACTGAAGCTTTCTTT.

The V and J genes are TRBV7-7 and TRBJ2-1; D not resolved. Between the trimmed V and J ends, which lost 5 bases and 5 bases, there was a span of 10 bases. This CDR3 has 13 amino acids. The germline V gene has CDR1 SSHAT and CDR2 FNYEAQ (reference sequence). The CDR3 loop reads CASSPSGNNEQFF. The CDR3 DNA reads as TGTGCCAGCAGCCCCTCAGGAAACAATGAGCAGTTCTTC.

The chain employs TRBV30 and TRBJ1-1; no clear D. This CDR3 has 11 amino acids. Trimming removed 2 bases at V and 7 bases at J, with 8 bases between. Germline CDR1 reads GTSNPN; CDR2 reads SVGIG (reference sequence). The CDR3 DNA reads as TGTGCCTGGAGTACAACCATTGAAGCTTTCTTT. Translated, it gives CAWSTTIEAFF.

This clone was seen more than once but under ten times. The genes are TRBV28 and TRBJ1-1; no clear D gene. V was clipped by 2 bases and J by 1 base, with 5 bases between them. The germline CDR1 and CDR2 sequences are MDHEN and SYDVKM. The CDR3 sequence is 13 residues long. CDR3 protein: CASSLEGNTEAFF. As DNA, the CDR3 is TGTGCCAGCAGTTTAGAGGGGAACACTGAAGCTTTCTTT.

The chain is built from TRBV6-6 and TRBJ2-2, with D maybe TRBD1 (6 bases). V was clipped by 7 bases and J by 4 bases, with 13 bases between them. This CDR3 contains 14 residues. Germline CDR1 and CDR2: MNHNY and SVGAGI (reference sequence). CDR3 DNA sequence: TGTGCCAGCATACCACAGGGTGGCACCGGGGAGCTGTTTTTT. Amino acid sequence: CASIPQGGTGELFF.

The table lists this clone with a count of one. The CDR3, as DNA: TGCGCCAGCAGCTTGGTGTCAGGGGAGCAGTTCTTC. This sequence encodes CASSLVSGEQFF. J is TRBJ2-1 and V is TRBV5-1; tentative D call: TRBD1 (5 bases). V was cut by 0 bases and J by 10 bases, with 8 bases left in between. CDR3 length equals 12 residues. Germline CDR1 SGHRS, CDR2 YFSETQ.

V usage is TRBV19 and J usage is TRBJ1-5, with D possibly matching TRBD1 (5 bases). Germline CDR1 and CDR2: LNHDA and SQIVND (reference sequence). Trimming took off 7 bases at V and 7 bases at J, with 14 bases between the two ends. The CDR3 contains 13 residues. CDR3 DNA: TGTGCCAGTAATTTCGGGGGGATCCAGCCCCAGCATTTT. The encoded protein is CASNFGGIQPQHF.

This clone was observed a few times. In DNA form, the CDR3 reads TGTGCCAGCAGCTGGGGACAGGGTGCCGGGGAGCTGTTTTTT. This translates into CASSWGQGAGELFF. The chain joins TRBV6-5 to TRBJ2-2, with TRBD1 identical over 9 bases. Germline CDR1 MNHEY, CDR2 SVGAGI. This CDR3 has 14 residues. V shed 6 bases, J shed 6 bases, and the junction held 5 bases outside the gene matches.

This clone has only a few counts. This chain uses TRBV27 with TRBJ2-7; 13 nucleotides agree with TRBD2. The CDR3 is 16 residues long. Germline assignment: CDR1 MNHEY and CDR2 SMNVEV (reference sequence). V was clipped by 6 bases and J by 5 bases; unmatched bases: 10. This chain's CDR3 is CASRPLAGGPYHEQYF. The DNA of the CDR3 is TGTGCCAGCAGACCACTAGCGGGGGGGCCGTACCACGAGCAGTACTTC.

The chain is built from TRBV6-1 and TRBJ2-1, with 15 bases fitting TRBD2. This CDR3 comprises 15 residues. V lost 4 bases to trimming and J lost 8 bases; unmatched junction nucleotides: 3. Germline lookup yields CDR1 MNHNS and CDR2 SASEGT. CDR3 sequence (DNA): TGTGCCAGCAGTGGGACTAGCGGGGGGGCTGATGAGCAGTTCTTC. This gives the protein CASSGTSGGADEQFF.

This sequence joins TRBV5-1 and TRBJ2-5; D might be TRBD2 (5 bases). Trimming stripped 3 bases from V and 2 bases from J, with 8 bases between. Germline values: CDR1 SGHRS, CDR2 YFSETQ. The CDR3 is 13 residues long. CDR3 sequence (DNA): TGCGCCAGCAGCTATCCGGGGCAAGAGACCCAGTACTTC. This codes for CASSYPGQETQYF.

This CDR3 reads CASSYRPPEVAGELFF. The CDR3 DNA reads TGTGCCAGCAGTTACCGTCCCCCCGAGGTGGCCGGGGAGCTGTTTTTT. The chain has TRBV6-6 and TRBJ2-2; D is unclear. The V gene lost 2 bases and the J gene lost 6 bases, with 16 bases spanning the gap. The CDR3 consists of 16 residues. Germline-derived CDR1 and CDR2 are MNHNY and SVGAGI (reference sequence).

This chain uses TRBV2 with TRBJ1-5, with 11 bases aligning to TRBD1. The CDR3 contains 14 residues. Germline V gene data show CDR1 as SNHLY and CDR2 as FYNNEI. With V trimmed by 4 bases and J by 6 bases, 2 bases remained unmatched. Here the CDR3 reads CASSVGQGAQPQHF. For the CDR3, the DNA is TGTGCCAGCAGTGTAGGACAGGGGGCTCAGCCCCAGCATTTT. Supplemented by reference TRBV2 and TRBJ1-5, the full variable domain reads EPEVTQTPSHQVTQMGQEVILRCVPISNHLYFYWYRQILGQKVEFLVSFYNNEISEKSEIFDDQFSVERPDGSNFTLKIRSTKLEDSAMYFCASSVGQGAQPQHFGDGTRLSIL.

This clone was observed a few times. The genes are TRBV5-4 and TRBJ2-7; D is possibly TRBD2 (6 bases). Trimming took 2 bases from V and 3 from J, leaving 12 bases between them. This CDR3 is 14 amino acids long. Germline loops: CDR1 SGHNT, CDR2 YYREEE (reference sequence). This chain's CDR3 is CASSFGSEGYEQYF. Here the CDR3 DNA reads TGTGCCAGCAGCTTTGGGTCGGAGGGCTACGAGCAGTACTTC. Variable domain in full (rest from reference TRBV5-4 and TRBJ2-7): ETGVTQSPTHLIKTRGQQVTLRCSSQSGHNTVSWYQQALGQGPQFIFQYYREEENGRGNFPPRFSGLQFPNYSSELNVNALELDDSALYLCASSFGSEGYEQYFGPGTRLTVT.

The CDR3 protein is CASSQPSSSYNEQFF. Written as DNA, the CDR3 is TGTGCCAGCAGCCAACCCTCTAGCTCCTACAATGAGCAGTTCTTC. This chain joins TRBV6-5 and TRBJ2-1; D gene uncertain. V was shortened by 6 bases and J by 0 bases, with 12 bases between the two germline ends. From germline, CDR1 is MNHEY and CDR2 SVGAGI. The CDR3 sequence is 15 residues long.

This clone occurred once. V usage is TRBV12-5 and J usage is TRBJ1-1; 11 bases align to TRBD1. Germline V lookup: CDR1 LGHNT, CDR2 FRNRAP. This CDR3 has 20 residues. The junction had 17 bases not matched to a gene; V was cut back by 1 base and J by 4 bases. CDR3 sequence reads: CASGLAPRTGGAGVSTEAFF. The CDR3 DNA reads TGTGCTAGTGGTTTGGCCCCCCGGACAGGGGGCGCGGGAGTAAGCACTGAAGCTTTCTTT.

This clone came up a few times. The chain couples TRBV27 to TRBJ2-3; D remains ambiguous. V lost 2 bases to trimming and J lost 5 bases, with 14 bases between them. The CDR3 sequence is 15 residues long. Germline-derived CDR1 and CDR2 are MNHEY and SMNVEV (reference sequence). CDR3 residues: CASSLIAERIDTQYF. The CDR3, as DNA: TGTGCCAGCAGTTTAATAGCTGAGCGAATAGATACGCAGTATTTT.

The chain has TRBV18 and TRBJ1-1; D not certain. V shed 3 bases and J shed 3 bases, with 20 bases lying between them. In germline, CDR1 is KGHSH, CDR2 LQKENI. There are 17 residues in the CDR3. CDR3 DNA sequence: TGTGCCAGCTCACCGGGTAAAGCAGGAAGGTATTACACTGAAGCTTTCTTT. This sequence encodes CASSPGKAGRYYTEAFF.

The chain combines TRBV5-6 with TRBJ2-1; 8 bases match TRBD2. Trimming at V came to 1 base and at J to 9 bases, leaving 9 bases not matched to a gene. This CDR3 is built from 15 residues. CDR1 and CDR2 (germline): SGHDT, YYEEEE. The DNA for the CDR3 is TGTGCCAGCAGCTTGTTAATAGCGGGGATCCCTGAGCAGTTCTTC. This gives the protein CASSLLIAGIPEQFF.

The chain employs TRBV4-2 and TRBJ1-4, with TRBD1 identical over 7 bases. CDR3 length: 16 amino acids. With V trimmed by 3 bases and J by 3 bases, 7 bases remained unmatched. CDR1 is LGHNA, CDR2 YNFKEQ, per germline. CDR3 in amino acids: CASSHVRQGANEKLFF. The DNA for the CDR3 is TGTGCCAGCAGCCACGTTAGACAGGGTGCTAATGAAAAACTGTTTTTT.

This clone is medium-sized by share. The CDR3 sequence is CATTASSYNSPLHF. The CDR3 DNA follows: TGTGCGACGACAGCTAGCTCCTATAATTCACCCCTCCACTTT. The chain links TRBV28 to TRBJ1-6, with a tentative D call TRBD1 (5 bases). Per germline, CDR1 MDHEN and CDR2 SYDVKM. The CDR3 runs to 14 residues.

The chain recombines TRBV10-2 with TRBJ2-1; D is possibly TRBD1 (5 bases). Between the trimmed V and J ends, which lost 6 bases and 2 bases, there was a span of 17 bases. Germline-derived CDR1 and CDR2 are WSHSY and SAAADI. The CDR3 sequence is 16 residues long. CDR3 residues: CASRELTGSTYNEQFF. The CDR3 coding sequence is TGCGCCAGCAGGGAACTTACAGGCTCGACCTACAATGAGCAGTTCTTC.

This clone was counted once. DNA for the CDR3: TGTGCCAGCAGCTTAGCCGCAGGGGGCTTGGGCGGCTACACCTTC. Amino acid sequence: CASSLAAGGLGGYTF. V gene TRBV7-9 combines with J gene TRBJ1-2, with 8 bases fitting TRBD1. Germline CDR1 reads SEHNR; CDR2 reads FQNEAQ (reference sequence). This CDR3 comprises 15 residues. The J segment lost 8 bases and the V segment lost 0 bases, leaving 8 bases of the junction unmatched.

This chain links TRBV6-5 with TRBJ1-6, with TRBD1 matching 9 bases. The CDR3 length is 14 residues. Germline V gene sequence: CDR1 MNHEY, CDR2 SVGAGI. V lost 8 bases to trimming and J lost 9 bases; unmatched junction nucleotides: 8. The DNA for the CDR3 is TGTGCCAGCTGCCGGGACAGGGAAGGTTCACCCCTCCACTTT. Translated, it gives CASCRDREGSPLHF.

The chain couples TRBV6-6 to TRBJ1-6, with D possibly TRBD1 on 5 matching bases. Between the trimmed V and J ends, which lost 3 bases and 15 bases, there was a span of 12 bases. Germline V CDR1 and CDR2: MNHNY, SVGAGI (reference sequence). This CDR3 region has 12 residues. The CDR3 DNA sequence: TGTGCCAGCAGTTATTTGGGGCGAGTCCTCCACTTT. Protein: CASSYLGRVLHF.

The rearrangement links TRBV19 to TRBJ1-2; D unclear. CDR3 length: 14 amino acids. V shed 5 bases and J shed 4 bases, with 14 bases lying between them. The germline V gene encodes CDR1 LNHDA and CDR2 SQIVND (reference sequence). The CDR3 region is CASSSLSEPYGYTF. The DNA of the CDR3 is TGTGCCAGTAGTTCGCTCAGTGAACCCTATGGCTACACCTTC.

V and J are TRBV30 and TRBJ1-2; possibly TRBD1 for D (6 bases). V was shortened by 0 bases and J by 4 bases, with 6 bases between the two germline ends. This CDR3 comprises 12 residues. Germline-derived CDR1 and CDR2 are GTSNPN and SVGIG (reference sequence). The CDR3, as DNA: TGTGCCTGGAGTGTAGGGGGCTATGGCTACACCTTC. Translated: CAWSVGGYGYTF.